This T cell receptor beta chain came from a study of memory CD4+ T cells and cytomegalovirus serostatus. Notes on the study in general: The CMV-associated TCR signature appears largely within the CD4+ memory repertoire.

The germline V and J ends were trimmed by 3 bases and 0 bases, with 3 bases remaining between them. Germline loops: CDR1 KGHSH, CDR2 LQKENI. This CDR3 contains 12 residues. Authors' analysis steps: Out-of-frame sequences were removed, leaving 2,204,828 distinct TCRbeta sequences. Clones were read by immunoSEQ multiplex PCR, and TCRdb kept only the in-frame ones, dropping some. V and J calls and clone size are copied from that table; D and trimming were computed from the DNA. The data contain more than 50,000 clones, around four fifths of them singletons. Single viable CD3+CD4+CD8-CD45RO+ cells were sorted as the memory CD4+ T cells. Serostatus was set by detecting CMV pp150, pp28, p38, p52 IgG. Total CD4+ T cells were enriched by CD4 positive selection. A remark on this clone: The antigen remains unidentified.

J is TRBJ2-7 and V is TRBV18; no reliable D call. The source of this sequence is an adult in good health and CMV-seronegative. The sample taken for sequencing was memory CD4+ T cells from blood. CDR3 sequence reads: CASSPSSYEQYF. CDR3 nucleotides: TGTGCCAGCTCACCCAGCTCCTACGAGCAGTACTTC.